These T cell receptor beta chains were read from a single sample in a study of blood T cell repertoires in COVID-19. Libraries were prepared by immunoSEQ multiplex PCR; TCRdb keeps only in-frame clonotypes and omits some of them. The table records around 270,000 clones, roughly 88% of them present only once. Material for sequencing was PBMCs or T cells enriched from blood (not recorded which). The receptors stem from a woman aged 35 to 49 who had been exposed to COVID-19. The CDR3 runs from the conserved cysteine through the conserved F or W. D genes are given only for firm matches. Not every row has a clone size; where given, it reads once, few, many or a size class.

v_gene	j_gene	d_gene	abundance	CDR3aa	CDR3nt
TRBV7-2	TRBJ2-2	.	.	CASSLGYPGELFF	TGTGCCAGCAGCTTGGGCTACCCCGGGGAGCTGTTTTTT
TRBV21-1	TRBJ2-5	.	.	CASKPTGKGWETQYF	TGTGCCAGCAAACCGACAGGGAAGGGATGGGAGACCCAGTACTTC
TRBV5-1	TRBJ1-2	TRBD1	.	CASSLQGGQGLGYTF	TGCGCCAGCAGCTTGCAAGGGGGCCAGGGCCTTGGCTACACCTTC
TRBV7-8	TRBJ2-5	TRBD1	.	CASSETGGGETQYF	TGTGCCAGCAGCGAAACAGGGGGAGGAGAGACCCAGTACTTC
TRBV7-9	TRBJ2-2	.	.	CASSLFVPSSGELFF	TGTGCCAGCAGCTTATTTGTCCCCTCCTCCGGGGAGCTGTTTTTT
TRBV7-8	TRBJ2-1	TRBD2	.	CASSYLAGGYNEQFF	TGTGCCAGCAGCTATCTAGCGGGCGGGTACAATGAGCAGTTCTTC
TRBV13	TRBJ2-5	.	.	CASSLTRQETQYF	TGTGCCAGCAGCCTCACGAGACAAGAGACCCAGTACTTC
TRBV7-6	TRBJ1-1	.	.	CASSSNTGLNTEAFF	TGTGCCAGCAGCTCAAATACAGGGTTGAACACTGAAGCTTTCTTT
TRBV3-1/TRBV3-2	TRBJ2-1	.	few	CASSQDRNEQFF	TGTGCCAGCAGCCAAGATCGCAATGAGCAGTTCTTC
TRBV7-8	TRBJ2-3	TRBD2	.	CASRGGSSDTQYF	TGTGCCAGCAGGGGGGGGTCTTCAGATACGCAGTATTTT
TRBV3-1/TRBV3-2	TRBJ2-3	.	.	CASSQAPSRDTPFTDTQYF	TGTGCCAGCAGCCAAGCCCCCTCCCGGGACACACCTTTCACAGATACGCAGTATTTT
TRBV5-1	TRBJ2-5	TRBD2	once	CASSLGTSGVSETQYF	TGCGCCAGCAGCTTGGGGACTAGCGGGGTGAGCGAGACCCAGTACTTC
TRBV5-1	TRBJ2-1	.	.	CASSLLARNNEQFF	TGTGCCAGCAGCTTACTAGCCCGGAACAATGAGCAGTTCTTC
TRBV29-1	TRBJ1-2	.	.	CSVETAFYGYTF	TGCAGCGTTGAGACAGCCTTCTATGGCTACACCTTC
TRBV19	TRBJ1-5	.	.	CATHTSQGSNQPQHF	TGTGCCACCCATACGTCACAGGGCAGCAATCAGCCCCAGCATTTT
TRBV28	TRBJ1-5	TRBD1	.	CASSLVTTGLGQPQHF	TGTGCCAGCAGTTTGGTCACGACAGGGTTAGGCCAGCCCCAGCATTTT
TRBV2	TRBJ1-6	.	.	CASKRGGNSPLHF	TGTGCCAGCAAGAGGGGGGGTAATTCACCCCTCCACTTT
TRBV2	TRBJ1-4	.	few	CATCRGVNEKLFF	TGTGCCACCTGCCGGGGGGTTAATGAAAAACTGTTTTTT
TRBV5-4	TRBJ1-4	.	once	CASSLGGPSTNEKLFF	TGTGCCAGCAGCTTGGGGGGGCCCTCAACTAATGAAAAACTGTTTTTT
TRBV25-1	TRBJ2-3	.	.	CASVDRYSQYF	TGTGCCAGCGTTGATCGTTACTCGCAGTATTTT
TRBV7-9	TRBJ2-2	TRBD2	.	CASSSQTSGRITGELFF	TGTGCCAGCAGCTCCCAGACTAGCGGGAGGATAACCGGGGAGCTGTTTTTT
TRBV20-1	TRBJ2-3	TRBD2	.	CSASWGLASTDTQYF	TGCAGTGCTAGTTGGGGACTAGCGAGCACAGATACGCAGTATTTT